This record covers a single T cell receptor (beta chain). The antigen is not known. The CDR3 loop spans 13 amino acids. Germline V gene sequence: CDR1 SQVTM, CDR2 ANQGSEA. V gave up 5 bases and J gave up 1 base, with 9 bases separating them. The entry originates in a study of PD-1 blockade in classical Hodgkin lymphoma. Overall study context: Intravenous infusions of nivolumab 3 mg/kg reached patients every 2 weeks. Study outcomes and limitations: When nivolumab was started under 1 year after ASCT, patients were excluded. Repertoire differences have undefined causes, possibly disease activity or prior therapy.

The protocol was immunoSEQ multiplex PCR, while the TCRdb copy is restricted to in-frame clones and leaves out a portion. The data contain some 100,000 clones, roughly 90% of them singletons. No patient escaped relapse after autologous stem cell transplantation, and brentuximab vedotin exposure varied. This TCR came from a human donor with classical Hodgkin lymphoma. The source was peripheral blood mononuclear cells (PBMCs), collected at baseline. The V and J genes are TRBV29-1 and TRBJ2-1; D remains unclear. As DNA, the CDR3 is TGCAGCGTTATCACCGGGTCCTACAATGAGCAGTTCTTC. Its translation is CSVITGSYNEQFF.